This T cell receptor beta chain originates from a study of blood T cell repertoires in COVID-19. TCRdb keeps only in-frame clones here, not all; method: immunoSEQ multiplex PCR. The table has approximately 300,000 clones, about 84% seen once. Germline loops: CDR1 SNHLY, CDR2 FYNNEI. The CDR3 is 14 residues long. V dropped 7 bases and J dropped 7; count of bases not matched to a gene: 8. The chain links TRBV2 to TRBJ1-5; 9 bases agree with TRBD1. This clonotype originated in a woman in her forties or fifties with acute or convalescent COVID-19. The sequenced sample consisted of peripheral blood. This CDR3 reads CASTSGTGTQPQHF. CDR3 DNA sequence: TGTGCCAGCACCTCAGGGACAGGGACCCAGCCCCAGCATTTT.